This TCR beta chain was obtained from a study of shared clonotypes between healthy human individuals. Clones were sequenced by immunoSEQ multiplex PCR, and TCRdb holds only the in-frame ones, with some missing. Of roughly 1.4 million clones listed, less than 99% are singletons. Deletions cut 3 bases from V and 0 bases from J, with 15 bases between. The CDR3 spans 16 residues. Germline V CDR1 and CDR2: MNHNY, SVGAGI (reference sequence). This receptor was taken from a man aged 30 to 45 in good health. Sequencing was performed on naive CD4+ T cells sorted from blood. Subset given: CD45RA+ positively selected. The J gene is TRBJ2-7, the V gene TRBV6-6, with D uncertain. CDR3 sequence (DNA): TGTGCCAGCAGTTATGGGCTGCCAAAGAGCTCCTACGAGCAGTACTTC. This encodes CASSYGLPKSSYEQYF.